This TCR beta chain was obtained from a study of PD-1 blockade in mismatch repair-deficient tumors. Study-level results: Tumor-resident clones, often undetectable pretreatment in blood, expanded then contracted after pembrolizumab.

This clone was seen once. The antigen is unknown. Mismatch repair deficiency was confirmed in all patients, by PCR or immunohistochemistry. TCR sequencing covered a few patients who responded to pembrolizumab. Trimming removed 1 base from V and 1 base from J, with 9 bases in between. CDR3 length: 15 residues. Germline assignment: CDR1 MGHRA and CDR2 YSYEKL. Sequencing used immunoSEQ multiplex PCR; TCRdb keeps in-frame clones, though not all of them. The sample holds roughly 130,000 clones; 85% to 90% are singletons and the top ten take over 9.5%. V usage is TRBV4-1 and J usage is TRBJ2-3; D might be TRBD1 (5 bases). The sequenced sample was peripheral blood, obtained approximately 72 weeks after starting pembrolizumab. The origin of this receptor is an adult with mismatch repair-deficient cancer. Here the CDR3 DNA reads TGCGCCAGCAGCCAAGTCTCAGGGCGCACAGATACGCAGTATTTT. Translating it yields CASSQVSGRTDTQYF.